This T cell receptor (beta chain) emerged from a study of cytomegalovirus exposure and HLA in healthy donors (dated by TCRdb to about 2017). Context from the whole study: An earlier analysis of 587 of the donors reported roughly 270 Gb of sequence data and 117 million unique TCR beta sequences from roughly 200 million T cells. Donor age, sex, ethnicity and CMV serostatus were compiled together with the repertoire data. To predict cytomegalovirus infection status, the study combined high-throughput TCR immunosequencing, statistical association of individual TCRs with disease status, and machine learning. A separate validation cohort of roughly 120 different subjects was used in addition to the approximately 670-subject first cohort. An early release covering 550 to 650 HLA-typed donors comprised roughly 300 gigabases of sequencing data and 65 million to 100 million unique TCR sequences. All discovery cohort repertoires had been generated using a single sequencing platform. The study was designed to test whether signatures of past pathogen exposure could be identified by cataloging public T cell receptors. The genetic ancestry cluster associated with self-reported Caucasian donors included about four fifths of the 300 to 450 genotyped donors. In a later analysis, previously published TCR beta repertoires from about 670 donors were re-analyzed and high-resolution HLA genotyping was added so that TCR occurrence patterns could be studied. Both class I and class II loci were covered by HLA typing, at four-digit resolution. Using immunosequencing, the study profiled T cell repertoires from around 670 subjects and related those repertoires to cytomegalovirus serostatus. An earlier analysis of some 500 of the donors used high-throughput TCR beta sequencing to judge whether each TCR beta V gene segment behaved as functional or pseudogenic. In the later analysis, no new phenotypic data were used to find candidate immune exposures; instead, reliance was placed on TCR beta sequences and their occurrence across donors. Across about 380 genotyped donors of the cohort, an average of roughly 230,000 unique TCR beta nucleotide sequences per donor were sequenced, and 15% to 20% of those sequences were non-productive. In a later genetic analysis, genome-wide SNP genotypes for about 55% of the 666 donors were used, and that subset was treated as a discovery cohort. About five DR-DQ haplotypes were handled as single units for association and clustering because linkage in the cohort was strong. The number of typed donors differed by locus: about 629-630 for A, B, C, DRB1 and DQB1; 522 for DQA1; approximately 600 for DPA1; and roughly 450 for DPB1.

The cohort comprised some 680 healthy bone marrow donors. At the time of sampling, every cohort member was nominally healthy, though immune exposures that went unrecorded were likely present. The donor tested CMV seronegative and was one of the 352 seronegative cohort members. A peripheral blood sample was collected from each donor, and TCR beta sequencing was performed on peripheral blood mononuclear cells. Genomic DNA extraction from the blood cell samples was performed with the Qiagen DNeasy Blood Extraction Kit. Results and caveats for the whole study, not just this receptor: Most TCR sequences were seen in very few donors, while some public TCRs were found in many individuals. HLA typing was unavailable for some donors at each locus, so association tests used only the typed subset. V-gene and J-gene trimming of TCR beta chains was associated with a missense DCLRE1C variant in a later genetic analysis, and the association was replicated in an independent cohort. Linkage disequilibrium might explain the correlated functional status among segregating V segments, but an unknown experimental factor could not be ruled out. Roughly uniform sequencing depth across donors was assumed in presence/absence analyses, although this assumption may not hold. A later analysis found that HLA-associated TCR beta chains were more clonally expanded and had lower generation probabilities than equally common non-associated chains. A further reported finding was that TCR beta sequences accurately predicted the HLA-A and HLA-B alleles for most subjects in the first cohort. The 87-base-pair reads could not distinguish some IMGT-functional V segments, including TRBV6-2 and TRBV6-3, so those segments were excluded. A later analysis found that TCR association rates varied across HLA loci, with DRB1 alleles showing the most associated TCRs and HLA-C alleles the fewest. A few of the identified cytomegalovirus-associated TCR beta chains were confirmed in vitro to be specific for cytomegalovirus antigens. In this cohort, only TCR beta chains were sequenced, and detectable features were limited by the absence of alpha or paired-chain data. Broadly in line with IMGT annotations, most TCR beta V segments showed up in productive rearrangements about 90% or about 30% of the time in an earlier analysis of some 590 of the donors. A later analysis found that most CMV-associated TCR beta chains appeared HLA-restricted, with HLA associations seemingly driven largely by CMV exposure. The sequencing pipeline was judged likely to have produced a cluster of highly shared sequence variants as a technical artifact. Immune exposure information for the cohort was limited to CMV serostatus. The authors suggested that the approach could potentially be generalized to other disease states and immunological phenotypes. According to a later genetic analysis, donors in an Asian-associated ancestry cluster had fewer N-insertions in productive TCRs than the roughly 670-donor mean. Approximately 18 rarely observed V segments, including chromosome 9 orphons, were excluded from the earlier analysis of several hundred of the donors because counts were too low. When HLA alleles, especially DR and DQ, strongly co-occurred, TCR associations were difficult to assign to individual alleles. Cytomegalovirus status was reported to be diagnosed by the classifier with high specificity and sensitivity in both the original and validation cohorts. At a false discovery rate of 0.05, a later analysis linked 16,951 TCR beta sequences to specific HLA alleles. A total of 150 to 200 TCR beta chains were listed by the study as associated with cytomegalovirus. Several of the top co-occurrence clusters appeared to be linked to parvovirus B19, influenza, CMV and Epstein-Barr virus, according to a later analysis.

On this clone: Its antigen is still unknown. The record has no base qualities; no much larger clone is one base away.

The CDR3, cysteine through phenylalanine, is 16 amino acids long. The sequence is cut down to CDR3 DNA, 48 bases in frame from base 1. V is pruned by 0 bases and J by 1 base, leaving 2 bases of the junction without a gene match. The germline V gene provides CDR1 SGHTS and CDR2 YDEGEE. Library preparation was by the immunoSEQ multiplex PCR assay. The multiplex PCR relied on a mix of 60 forward primers for TCR Vbeta segments and 13 reverse primers for TCR Jbeta segments. A multiplex PCR assay on genomic DNA amplified the CDR3 region of rearranged TCR beta genes. Amplified TCR beta libraries were sequenced as 87-base-pair reads on the Illumina HiSeq System. In the authors' own workflow: A later analysis counted 75 million to 100 million unique TCR beta chains across the 550 to 700 repertoires, and roughly 11 million of these chains were shared by at least two donors. A nearest-neighbor algorithm error-corrected the raw reads and collapsed the reads into unique sequences, merging closely related sequences to remove PCR and sequencing errors. V, D and J gene segments were assigned by aligning CDR3 sequences to IMGT reference sequences. For a sequence to be retained, a match of at least six nucleotides to both a V gene segment and a J gene segment was required. A rearrangement counted as productive if the CDR3 had no stop codons and remained in frame with V and J, and every other rearrangement counted as non-productive. Following IMGT convention, CDR3 was defined as the stretch from the second conserved V-encoded cysteine to the conserved J-encoded phenylalanine. The earlier analysis of about 610 of the donors excluded sequences that lacked an unambiguous match to a single V gene segment. In an earlier analysis of 587 of the donors, V segments were called functional above 56.7% productive rearrangements and were called segregating when the between-donor standard deviation exceeded 5%. A statistical classification framework was developed to diagnose cytomegalovirus status using the catalog of TCR beta chain sequences. V and J gene assignment, in a later analysis, came from comparing TCR nucleotide sequences with IMGT/GENE-DB human TR gene sequences. Using the TCRdist pipeline, a later analysis assigned CDR3 sequences along with most-parsimonious VDJ recombination scenarios. A later analysis defined each TCR beta chain by its CDR3 amino acid sequence plus V-gene family, and excluded reads lacking a unique V-gene family. As a way to deal with suspected cross-contamination and a sequencing artifact, a later analysis dropped 500 to 700 nucleotide sequences that were highly shared and had low generation probability. In a later analysis, a clonal expansion index for each public chain was calculated from normalized within-repertoire ranks of inferred template counts. In a later analysis, generation probabilities were computed using a VDJ recombination model fitted to out-of-frame rearrangements, and the results were checked against IGoR. In a later analysis, hypergeometric tests were used to score TCR-TCR, TCR-HLA and TCR-CMV co-occurrence, with a repertoire-size bias correction applied to TCR pairs. To estimate false discovery rates, a later analysis permuted the HLA or CMV assignments 20 times. In a later analysis, co-occurring TCRs were grouped using DBSCAN, with TCRdist sequence similarity added in when clustering inside HLA-allele-positive subsets. Repertoires with fewer than 30,000 or more than 120,000 public chains, plus five repertoires with anomalous nucleotide sharing, were excluded from co-occurrence clustering. TCRdb re-hosts the immuneACCESS table, in-frame sequences only. Its copies lack some clones; in the studies checked, an unresolved V gene accounts for under half of them, and the cause for the rest is not known. V and J calls and clone size are those listed in that table; D and trimming were worked out from the DNA. Present in this sample are some 200,000 clones, 65% to 80% of which were seen just once. 0.2% to 0.25% of the sample comes from the top ten.

The sequence is built from TRBV5-8 and TRBJ2-3; TRBD2 lines up with 10 middle nucleotides. The sequencing input was PBMCs. The TCR originated in a girl aged 2 to 9 in good health and CMV-seronegative. Here is the DNA: TGTGCCAGCAGCTTGGGAGGGACTAGCGGCACAGATACGCAGTATTTT. Translated, it reads CASSLGGTSGTDTQYF.